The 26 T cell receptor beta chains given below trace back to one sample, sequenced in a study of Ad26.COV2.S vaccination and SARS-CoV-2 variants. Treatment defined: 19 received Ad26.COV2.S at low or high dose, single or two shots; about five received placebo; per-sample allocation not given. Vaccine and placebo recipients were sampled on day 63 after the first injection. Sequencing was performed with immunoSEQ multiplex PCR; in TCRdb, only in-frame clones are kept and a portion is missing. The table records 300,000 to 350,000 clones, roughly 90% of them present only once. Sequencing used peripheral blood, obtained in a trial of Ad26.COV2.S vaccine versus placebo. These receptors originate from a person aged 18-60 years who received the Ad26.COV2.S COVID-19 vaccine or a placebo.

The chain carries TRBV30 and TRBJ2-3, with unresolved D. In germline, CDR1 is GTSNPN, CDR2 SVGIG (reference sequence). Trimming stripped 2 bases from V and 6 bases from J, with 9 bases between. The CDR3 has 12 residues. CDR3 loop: CAWSPPRDTQYF. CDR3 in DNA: TGTGCCTGGAGTCCCCCCAGGGATACGCAGTATTTT.

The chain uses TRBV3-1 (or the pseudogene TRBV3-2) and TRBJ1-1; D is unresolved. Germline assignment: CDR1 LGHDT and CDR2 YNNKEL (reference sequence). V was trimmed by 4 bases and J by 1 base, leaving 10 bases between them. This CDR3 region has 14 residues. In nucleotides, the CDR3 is TGTGCCAGCAGCCCCCCCGGGCGGAACACTGAAGCTTTCTTT. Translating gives CASSPPGRNTEAFF.

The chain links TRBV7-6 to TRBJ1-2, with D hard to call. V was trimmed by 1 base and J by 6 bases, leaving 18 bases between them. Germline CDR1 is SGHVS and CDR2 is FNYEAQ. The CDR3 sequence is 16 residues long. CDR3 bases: TGTGCCAGCAGCTTAGAGCCGGGAAGAAGCGCGGATGGCTACACCTTC. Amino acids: CASSLEPGRSADGYTF.

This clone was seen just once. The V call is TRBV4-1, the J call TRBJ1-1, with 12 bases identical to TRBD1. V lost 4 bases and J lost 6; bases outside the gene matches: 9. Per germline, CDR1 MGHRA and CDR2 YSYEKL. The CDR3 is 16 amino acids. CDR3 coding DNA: TGCGCCAGCAGCCGTCCCGGGACAGGGGGCGCGTCTGAAGCTTTCTTT. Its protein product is CASSRPGTGGASEAFF.

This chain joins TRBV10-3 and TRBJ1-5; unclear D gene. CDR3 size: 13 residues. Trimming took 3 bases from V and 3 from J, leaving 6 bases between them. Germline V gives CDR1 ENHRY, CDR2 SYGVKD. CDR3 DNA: TGTGCCATCAGTGATTTGGCCAATCAGCCCCAGCATTTT. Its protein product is CAISDLANQPQHF.

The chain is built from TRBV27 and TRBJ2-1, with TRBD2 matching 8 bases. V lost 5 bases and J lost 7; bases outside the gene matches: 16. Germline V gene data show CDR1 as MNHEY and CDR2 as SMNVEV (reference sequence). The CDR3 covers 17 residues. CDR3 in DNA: TGTGCCAGCAGTCCACTGACCCCGACTAGCGTCATTAATGAGCAGTTCTTC. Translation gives CASSPLTPTSVINEQFF.

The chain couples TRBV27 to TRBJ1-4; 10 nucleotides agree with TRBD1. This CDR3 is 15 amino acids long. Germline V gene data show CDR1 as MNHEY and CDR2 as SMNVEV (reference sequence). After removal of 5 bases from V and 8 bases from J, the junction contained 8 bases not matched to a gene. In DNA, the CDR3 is TGTGCCAGCAGTCCACGACAGGGGGCGGGGGAAAAACTGTTTTTT. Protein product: CASSPRQGAGEKLFF.

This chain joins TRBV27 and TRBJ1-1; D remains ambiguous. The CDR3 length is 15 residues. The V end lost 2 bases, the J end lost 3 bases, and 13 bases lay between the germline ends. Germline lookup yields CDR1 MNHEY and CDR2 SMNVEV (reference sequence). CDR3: CASSLSGNTDTEAFF. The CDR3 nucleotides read TGTGCCAGCAGTTTAAGCGGGAATACGGACACTGAAGCTTTCTTT.

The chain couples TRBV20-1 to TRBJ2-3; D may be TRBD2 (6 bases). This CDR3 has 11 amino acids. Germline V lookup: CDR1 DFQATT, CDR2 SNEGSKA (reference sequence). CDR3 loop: CSGGVTDTQYF. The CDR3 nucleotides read TGCAGCGGAGGGGTCACAGATACGCAGTATTTT.

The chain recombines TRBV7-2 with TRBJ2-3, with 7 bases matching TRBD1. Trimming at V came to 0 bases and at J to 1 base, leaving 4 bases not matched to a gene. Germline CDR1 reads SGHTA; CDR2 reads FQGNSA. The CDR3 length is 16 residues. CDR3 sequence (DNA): TGTGCCAGCAGCTTAGCGACAGGGACGGGCACAGATACGCAGTATTTT. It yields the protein CASSLATGTGTDTQYF.

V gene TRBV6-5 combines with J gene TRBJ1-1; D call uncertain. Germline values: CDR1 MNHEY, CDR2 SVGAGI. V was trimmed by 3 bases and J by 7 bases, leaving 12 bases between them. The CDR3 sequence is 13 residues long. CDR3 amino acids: CASSYRSGLEAFF. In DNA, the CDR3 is TGTGCCAGCAGTTATAGGTCCGGACTTGAAGCTTTCTTT.

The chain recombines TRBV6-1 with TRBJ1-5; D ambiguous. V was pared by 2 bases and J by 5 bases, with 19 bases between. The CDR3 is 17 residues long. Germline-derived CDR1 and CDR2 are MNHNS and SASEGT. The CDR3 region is CASSEIWVGLEYQPQHF. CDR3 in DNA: TGTGCCAGCAGTGAAATATGGGTAGGTCTGGAATATCAGCCCCAGCATTTT.

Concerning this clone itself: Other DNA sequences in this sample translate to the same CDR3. CDR3 nucleotides: TGTGCCAGCAGCTTAGAAGGGAACTATGGCTACACCTTC. Protein: CASSLEGNYGYTF. The chain carries TRBV7-9 and TRBJ1-2; D ambiguous. The CDR3 spans 13 residues. Trimming pared 1 base from V and 2 bases from J, leaving 5 bases between. The germline CDR1 and CDR2 sequences are SEHNR and FQNEAQ (reference sequence).

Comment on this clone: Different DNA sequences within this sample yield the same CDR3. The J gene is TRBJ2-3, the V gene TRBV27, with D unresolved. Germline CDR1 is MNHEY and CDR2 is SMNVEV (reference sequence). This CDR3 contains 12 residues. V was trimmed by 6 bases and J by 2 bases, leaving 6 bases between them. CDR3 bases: TGTGCCAGCAGCCCCCCCACAGATACGCAGTATTTT. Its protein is CASSPPTDTQYF.

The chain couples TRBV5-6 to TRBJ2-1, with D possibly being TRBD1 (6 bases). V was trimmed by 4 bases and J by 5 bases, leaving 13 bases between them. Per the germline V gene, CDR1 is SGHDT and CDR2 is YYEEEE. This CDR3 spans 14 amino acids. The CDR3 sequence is CASSLQGLDNEQFF. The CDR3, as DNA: TGTGCCAGCAGCCTTCAGGGGCTGGACAATGAGCAGTTCTTC.

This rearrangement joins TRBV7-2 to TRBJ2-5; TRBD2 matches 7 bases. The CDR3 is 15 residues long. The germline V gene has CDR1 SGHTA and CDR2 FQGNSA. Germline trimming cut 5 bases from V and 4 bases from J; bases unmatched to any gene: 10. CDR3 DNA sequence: TGTGCCAGCAGCACCCGGGATGGACTAGGAGAGACCCAGTACTTC. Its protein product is CASSTRDGLGETQYF.

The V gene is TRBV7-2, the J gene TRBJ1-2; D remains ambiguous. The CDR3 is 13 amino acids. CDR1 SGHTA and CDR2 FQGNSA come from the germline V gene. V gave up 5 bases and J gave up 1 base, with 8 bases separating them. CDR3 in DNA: TGTGCCAGCAGCACAGCCAATAACTATGGCTACACCTTC. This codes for CASSTANNYGYTF.

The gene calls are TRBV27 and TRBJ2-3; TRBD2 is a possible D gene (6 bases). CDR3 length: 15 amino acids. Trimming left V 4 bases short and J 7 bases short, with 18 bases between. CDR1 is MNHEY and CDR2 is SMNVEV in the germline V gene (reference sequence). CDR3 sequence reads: CASSWGRGWRYTQYF. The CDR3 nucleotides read TGTGCCAGCAGTTGGGGCCGGGGGTGGCGATATACGCAGTATTTT.

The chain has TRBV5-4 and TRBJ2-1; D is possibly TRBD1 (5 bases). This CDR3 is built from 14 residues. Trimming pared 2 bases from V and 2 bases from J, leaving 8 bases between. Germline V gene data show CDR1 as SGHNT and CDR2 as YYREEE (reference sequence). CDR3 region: CASSFKGPYNEQFF. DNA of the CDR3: TGTGCCAGCAGCTTCAAGGGGCCCTACAATGAGCAGTTCTTC.

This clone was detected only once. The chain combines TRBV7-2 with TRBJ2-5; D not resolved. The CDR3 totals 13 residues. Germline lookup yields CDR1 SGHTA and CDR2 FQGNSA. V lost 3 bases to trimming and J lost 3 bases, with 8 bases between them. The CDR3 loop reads CASSFNQEETQYF. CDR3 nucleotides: TGTGCCAGCAGCTTTAACCAGGAAGAGACCCAGTACTTC.

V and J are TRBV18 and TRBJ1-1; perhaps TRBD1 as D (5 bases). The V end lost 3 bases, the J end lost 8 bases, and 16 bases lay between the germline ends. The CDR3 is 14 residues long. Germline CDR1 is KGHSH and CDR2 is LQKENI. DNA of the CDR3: TGTGCCAGCTCACCTTCCGGGACCCTACCGGAAGCTTTCTTT. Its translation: CASSPSGTLPEAFF.

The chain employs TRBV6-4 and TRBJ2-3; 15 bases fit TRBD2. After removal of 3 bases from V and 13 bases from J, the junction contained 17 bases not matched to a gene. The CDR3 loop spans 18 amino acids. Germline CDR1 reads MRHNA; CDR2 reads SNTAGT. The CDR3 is CASSESPGLAGGPLRKYF. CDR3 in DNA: TGTGCCAGCAGTGAGTCTCCGGGACTAGCGGGAGGTCCCCTCAGGAAGTATTTT.

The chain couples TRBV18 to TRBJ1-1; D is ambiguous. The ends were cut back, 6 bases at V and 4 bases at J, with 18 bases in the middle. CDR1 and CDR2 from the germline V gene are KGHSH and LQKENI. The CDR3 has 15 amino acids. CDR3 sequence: CASSPLPAGATEAFF. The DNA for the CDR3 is TGTGCCAGCTCCCCTCTCCCCGCGGGTGCCACTGAAGCTTTCTTT. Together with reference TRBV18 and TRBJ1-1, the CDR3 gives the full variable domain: NAGVMQNPRHLVRRRGQEARLRCSPMKGHSHVYWYRQLPEEGLKFMVYLQKENIIDESGMPKERFSAEFPKEGPSILRIQQVVRGDSAAYFCASSPLPAGATEAFFGQGTRLTVV.

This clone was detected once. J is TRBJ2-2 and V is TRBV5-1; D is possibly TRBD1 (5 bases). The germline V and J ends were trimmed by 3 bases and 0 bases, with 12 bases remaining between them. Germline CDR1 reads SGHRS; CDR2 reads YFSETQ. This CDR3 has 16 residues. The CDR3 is CASSSKDIANTGELFF. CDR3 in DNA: TGCGCCAGCAGCTCGAAGGACATTGCGAACACCGGGGAGCTGTTTTTT.

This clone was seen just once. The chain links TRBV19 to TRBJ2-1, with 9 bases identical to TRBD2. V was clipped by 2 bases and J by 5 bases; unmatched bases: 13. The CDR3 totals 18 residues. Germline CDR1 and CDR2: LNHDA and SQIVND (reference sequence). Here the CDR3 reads CASSIMLGSGGQNNEQFF. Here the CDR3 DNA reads TGTGCCAGTAGTATAATGCTGGGGAGCGGGGGGCAGAACAATGAGCAGTTCTTC.

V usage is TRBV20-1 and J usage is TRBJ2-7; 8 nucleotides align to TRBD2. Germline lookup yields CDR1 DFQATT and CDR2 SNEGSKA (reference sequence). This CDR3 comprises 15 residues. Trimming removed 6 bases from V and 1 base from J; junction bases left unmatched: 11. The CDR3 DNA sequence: TGCAGTGCAAGTAGCGGGACACGAGGGTCCTACGAGCAGTACTTC. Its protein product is CSASSGTRGSYEQYF.